This T cell receptor (beta chain) derives from a study of CD8 T cells in ankylosing spondylitis. Findings and caveats of the study: Seemingly characteristic of ankylosing spondylitis blood was a TCR beta motif consisting of under ten highly homologous variants. A number of the motif variants had already been described in reactive arthritis synovial fluid and blood.

TCRdb redid the calling of the 5' RACE reads with MiXCR, one entry per CDR3 protein. This sample has hundreds of thousands of distinct CDR3 sequences, with over 9.5% found just once. V lost 4 bases to trimming and J lost 5 bases; unmatched junction nucleotides: 8. CDR3 length: 15 residues. CDR1 is ENHRY, CDR2 SYGVKD, per germline. Remarks on this clonotype: Antigen specificity is unknown.

Material for sequencing was blood, either unsorted or a sorted T cell fraction (not recorded which). This chain connects TRBV10-3 to TRBJ2-7; 10 nucleotides line up with TRBD2. The origin of this receptor is a male donor with ankylosing spondylitis. This CDR3 is CAISGVAGGVDEQYF. Written as DNA, the CDR3 is TGTGCCATCAGTGGAGTAGCGGGAGGAGTCGACGAGCAGTACTTC.